The 31 T cell receptor beta chains listed next were all sequenced from one sample in a study of response to subunit inactivated influenza vaccine. One entry per CDR3 protein, called by TCRdb with MiXCR from the RT-PCR reads. The sample lists 450,000 to 600,000 distinct CDR3 sequences; approximately 15% were seen once. This sample comprised CD4+ T cells sorted from PBMCs, obtained around 2 years after vaccination. The receptor set was obtained from a man between 45 and 75 years old who received an inactivated influenza vaccine.

This clonotype was detected ten times or more. The chain joins TRBV3-1 to TRBJ2-5; 7 bases map to TRBD2. The junction had 11 bases not matched to a gene; V was cut back by 1 base and J by 0 bases. CDR1 and CDR2 (germline): LGHDT, YNNKEL (reference sequence). CDR3 size: 18 residues. The CDR3 region is CASSQACSPRGDQETQYF. CDR3 DNA sequence: TGTGCCAGCAGCCAAGCATGTAGTCCCCGGGGGGACCAAGAGACCCAGTACTTC.

The chain uses TRBV7-9 and TRBJ2-5; possibly TRBD1 for D (6 bases). The CDR3 has 15 residues. V lost 4 bases and J 1 base, leaving 13 bases between the germline ends. In germline, CDR1 is SEHNR, CDR2 FQNEAQ (reference sequence). The CDR3, as DNA: TGTGCCAGCAGCTCTCGGGACAACGTCCAAGAGACCCAGTACTTC. This encodes CASSSRDNVQETQYF.

This clonotype was counted a few times. The V and J genes are TRBV20-1 and TRBJ2-7; 8 bases line up with TRBD2. The CDR3 is 14 amino acids. The ends lost 6 bases at V and 4 bases at J; junction bases unmatched: 11. Germline CDR1 DFQATT, CDR2 SNEGSKA (reference sequence). CDR3: CSAPTGLAGYEQYF. Here the CDR3 DNA reads TGCAGTGCCCCCACCGGGCTAGCGGGTTACGAGCAGTACTTC.

The chain links TRBV5-1 to TRBJ2-1, with 8 nucleotides matching TRBD1. There are 15 residues in the CDR3. Germline CDR1 and CDR2: SGHRS and YFSETQ. V shed 4 bases, J shed 3 bases, and the junction held 6 bases outside the gene matches. CDR3 sequence: CASSTTGGVYNEQFF. Written as DNA, the CDR3 is TGCGCCAGCAGCACTACAGGGGGTGTCTACAATGAGCAGTTCTTC.

The J gene is TRBJ1-6, the V gene TRBV20-1; TRBD1 matches 10 bases. The CDR3 totals 14 residues. With V trimmed by 3 bases and J by 10 bases, 6 bases remained unmatched. From germline, CDR1 is DFQATT and CDR2 SNEGSKA (reference sequence). CDR3: CSASWDRGRSPLHF. The CDR3 nucleotides read TGCAGTGCTAGCTGGGACAGGGGCCGCTCACCCCTCCACTTT.

The chain joins TRBV20-1 to TRBJ1-3, with a weak D call TRBD1 (5 bases). Deletions cut 0 bases from V and 0 bases from J, with 9 bases between. CDR1 is DFQATT and CDR2 is SNEGSKA in the germline V gene (reference sequence). The CDR3 is made up of 15 amino acids. The CDR3 DNA sequence: TGCAGTGCTAGAGAGAGGGGCTCCTCTGGAAACACCATATATTTT. This sequence encodes CSARERGSSGNTIYF.

In this sample, this clonotype turned up many times. The chain has TRBV5-1 and TRBJ2-7, with D perhaps being TRBD1 or TRBD2 (6 bases each). This CDR3 region has 17 residues. The germline V gene encodes CDR1 SGHRS and CDR2 YFSETQ. The V gene lost 0 bases and the J gene lost 3 bases, with 19 bases spanning the gap. The CDR3 region is CASSLAYIGGGGYEQYF. The CDR3 coding sequence is TGCGCCAGCAGCTTGGCCTATATCGGAGGGGGAGGCTACGAGCAGTACTTC.

This clonotype has just a few counts. CDR3 loop: CSARKQGVNTGELFF. CDR3 bases: TGCAGTGCTAGAAAACAGGGGGTCAACACCGGGGAGCTGTTTTTT. The genes are TRBV20-1 and TRBJ2-2; 8 bases line up with TRBD1. Germline V gene sequence: CDR1 DFQATT, CDR2 SNEGSKA (reference sequence). The CDR3 has 15 residues. V dropped 2 bases and J dropped 2; count of bases not matched to a gene: 4.

This rearrangement joins TRBV14 to TRBJ2-7; 11 bases agree with TRBD2. The CDR3 loop spans 14 amino acids. Germline CDR1 and CDR2: SGHDN and FVKESK. The V gene end was trimmed by 2 bases and the J gene end by 9 bases; junction bases not matched to a gene: 6. The CDR3 nucleotides read TGTGCCAGCAGCCAAAGTCTAGCGGGAGGTGGGCAGTACTTC. It translates to CASSQSLAGGGQYF.

The chain joins TRBV20-1 to TRBJ1-4; tentative D call: TRBD1 (5 bases). CDR1 DFQATT and CDR2 SNEGSKA come from the germline V gene (reference sequence). The V and J ends lost 3 bases and 8 bases respectively, with 16 bases between them. CDR3 length: 14 residues. The CDR3 bases are TGCAGTGCTAGTCCCCAGGGATTTAAGGAAAAACTGTTTTTT. Its translation: CSASPQGFKEKLFF.

This clonotype was observed a few times. V and J are TRBV12-3 or TRBV12-4 and TRBJ2-3; possible D gene TRBD1, 6 bases. The V and J ends lost 6 bases and 6 bases respectively, with 10 bases between them. The CDR3 spans 12 residues. The CDR3 reads CASSRGSDTQYF. The CDR3 DNA sequence: TGTGCCAGCAGCAGGGGTTCGGATACGCAGTATTTT.

V and J are TRBV4-1 and TRBJ1-6; 7 positions match TRBD1. After removal of 5 bases from V and 8 bases from J, the junction contained 12 bases not matched to a gene. The CDR3 contains 16 residues. The germline V gene has CDR1 MGHRA and CDR2 YSYEKL. CDR3 DNA: TGCGCCAGCAGCGAACTTCAGACAGGGAATCATTCACCCCTCCACTTT. Amino acids: CASSELQTGNHSPLHF.

This clonotype was seen only a few times. J is TRBJ2-3 and V is TRBV24-1; D may match TRBD1 or TRBD2 (5 bases each). Looked up from germline, CDR1 is KGHDR and CDR2 is SFDVKD. This CDR3 contains 14 residues. V lost 2 bases to trimming and J lost 3 bases, with 8 bases between them. The CDR3 DNA reads TGTGCCACCAGTGATTCGGGGCGTACAGATACGCAGTATTTT. Its translation is CATSDSGRTDTQYF.

Concerning this clonotype: A read error may be the cause here, since a much bigger clone is one base away. The conserved phenylalanine or tryptophan is not found at the CDR3 terminus, so this likely reflects a read error. This sequence joins TRBV6-2 or TRBV6-3 and TRBJ1-5; D is uncertain. V lost 2 bases and J lost 3, with 2 bases in between. CDR1 MNHEY and CDR2 SVGEGT come from the germline V gene. This CDR3 contains 12 residues. The CDR3, as DNA: TGTGCCAGCAGTTACGCCAATCAGCCCCAGCATATT. It encodes CASSYANQPQHI.

The sample holds many counts of this clonotype. The chain is built from TRBV19 and TRBJ2-7, with D possibly matching TRBD2 (6 bases). This CDR3 region has 13 residues. CDR1 is LNHDA and CDR2 is SQIVND in the germline V gene (reference sequence). V lost 4 bases to trimming and J lost 5 bases, with 12 bases between them. CDR3 bases: TGTGCCAGTAGTAGAGGAGGGAAAAACGAGCAGTACTTC. This translates into CASSRGGKNEQYF.

The rearrangement uses TRBV7-3 and TRBJ1-2, with D tentatively TRBD1 (6 bases). CDR1 SGHTA and CDR2 FQGTGA come from the germline V gene. Trimming removed 7 bases from V and 9 bases from J, with 24 bases in between. The CDR3 is made up of 15 amino acids. The CDR3 region has the DNA TGTGCCAGCATCGGATCCAGGGGAGGGCTAACCCGCTACACCTTC. Translated: CASIGSRGGLTRYTF.

The rearrangement joins TRBV14 to TRBJ2-1; the D gene is possibly TRBD1 (6 bases). V was shortened by 0 bases and J by 4 bases, with 13 bases between the two germline ends. Germline V lookup: CDR1 SGHDN, CDR2 FVKESK. The CDR3 is 16 amino acids. CDR3 sequence reads: CASSQDGDIAYNEQFF. CDR3 bases: TGTGCCAGCAGCCAAGATGGGGACATAGCTTACAATGAGCAGTTCTTC.

The V call is TRBV12-3 or TRBV12-4, the J call TRBJ1-5; D not resolved. V lost 6 bases and J 3 bases, leaving 15 bases between the germline ends. CDR3 size: 15 residues. The CDR3 region has the DNA TGTGCCAGCAGCCTCACGACGGCAAACAATCAGCCCCAGCATTTT. Its protein product is CASSLTTANNQPQHF.

The rearrangement joins TRBV10-2 to TRBJ2-4, with D perhaps TRBD2 (6 bases). Looked up from germline, CDR1 is WSHSY and CDR2 is SAAADI. Trimming removed 4 bases at V and 0 bases at J, with 13 bases between. The CDR3 totals 16 residues. The CDR3 reads CASSVTAGLAKNIQYF. DNA of the CDR3: TGCGCCAGCAGTGTAACGGCGGGGTTAGCCAAAAACATTCAGTACTTC.

The chain has TRBV6-5 and TRBJ2-7, with D tentatively TRBD1 or TRBD2 (6 bases each). CDR1 MNHEY and CDR2 SVGAGI come from the germline V gene. V dropped 2 bases and J dropped 0 bases, with 11 bases sitting between them. CDR3 size: 15 residues. CDR3 in DNA: TGTGCCAGCAGTTACAAACAGGGAGGCTCCTACGAGCAGTACTTC. Amino acid sequence: CASSYKQGGSYEQYF.

This clonotype was seen ten or more times. The chain uses TRBV29-1 and TRBJ2-5, with 9 bases matching TRBD1. The V and J ends lost 5 bases and 4 bases, in that order; junction bases with no gene match: 8. The length of the CDR3 is 14 residues. CDR1 is SQVTM and CDR2 is ANQGSEA in the germline V gene. The CDR3: CSVSGQGQRETQYF. CDR3 bases: TGCAGCGTTTCGGGACAGGGCCAACGAGAGACCCAGTACTTC. Full variable domain (outside the CDR3, taken from reference TRBV29-1 and TRBJ2-5): SAVISQKPSRDICQRGTSLTIQCQVDSQVTMMFWYRQQPGQSLTLIATANQGSEATYESGFVIDKFPISRPNLTFSTLTVSNMSPEDSSIYLCSVSGQGQRETQYFGPGTRLLVL.

The chain recombines TRBV28 with TRBJ1-2; D gene uncertain. V was clipped by 7 bases and J by 4 bases, with 16 bases between them. Germline CDR1 reads MDHEN; CDR2 reads SYDVKM. The CDR3 sequence is 14 residues long. CDR3 DNA sequence: TGTGCCAGCACCGCCACCGGGCCCCCCTATGGCTACACCTTC. As protein: CASTATGPPYGYTF.

The rearrangement joins TRBV3-1 to TRBJ2-1; 8 bases are shared with TRBD2. The CDR3 length is 16 residues. The germline V gene has CDR1 LGHDT and CDR2 YNNKEL (reference sequence). V was clipped by 0 bases and J by 6 bases; unmatched bases: 7. As DNA, the CDR3 is TGTGCCAGCAGCCAAGATACCAGCGGGAGCCCCAATGAGCAGTTCTTC. Its protein is CASSQDTSGSPNEQFF.

This CDR3 reads CASSYSGLAGDTQYF. CDR3 bases: TGTGCCAGCAGTTACTCGGGACTAGCGGGAGATACGCAGTATTTT. This chain connects TRBV6-5 to TRBJ2-3; 12 bases are shared with TRBD2. The junction had 0 bases not matched to a gene; V was cut back by 0 bases and J by 5 bases. Germline assignment: CDR1 MNHEY and CDR2 SVGAGI. There are 15 residues in the CDR3.

The chain links TRBV30 to TRBJ2-1; 9 nucleotides line up with TRBD1. The CDR3 loop spans 14 amino acids. The V segment lost 4 bases and the J segment 12 bases; nucleotides outside the gene matches: 13. Per germline, CDR1 GTSNPN and CDR2 SVGIG (reference sequence). Here the CDR3 DNA reads TGTGCCTGGATCCAAGGAGGGACAGGGTATACGCAGTTCTTC. Its protein product is CAWIQGGTGYTQFF.

The chain is built from TRBV4-3 and TRBJ2-2; maybe TRBD1 (6 bases). The CDR3 contains 15 residues. Per germline, CDR1 LGHNA and CDR2 YSLEER. Trimming cost V 1 base and J 5 bases, with 11 bases left between them. The CDR3 coding sequence is TGCGCCAGCAGCCAAGTTCCAGGGGCGACCGGGGAGCTGTTTTTT. Its translation is CASSQVPGATGELFF.

The chain uses TRBV6-2 or TRBV6-3 and TRBJ2-4, with D tentatively TRBD1 (5 bases). The germline CDR1 and CDR2 sequences are MNHEY and SVGEGT. The ends were cut back, 2 bases at V and 6 bases at J, with 14 bases in the middle. This CDR3 is 15 amino acids long. The CDR3 bases are TGTGCCAGCAGTTACCACCAGGGCGTTGGAAACATTCAGTACTTC. This encodes CASSYHQGVGNIQYF.

This clonotype was recorded at least ten times. The chain joins TRBV6-2 or TRBV6-3 to TRBJ2-7; 10 bases line up with TRBD1. The junction had 6 bases not matched to a gene; V was cut back by 2 bases and J by 5 bases. Germline assignment: CDR1 MNHEY and CDR2 SVGEGT. The CDR3 spans 15 residues. The CDR3 loop reads CASSYGQGVPDEQYF. In DNA, the CDR3 is TGTGCCAGCAGTTACGGACAGGGGGTCCCTGACGAGCAGTACTTC.

This clonotype was observed a handful of times. This sequence joins TRBV5-1 and TRBJ1-2; D unclear. The V end was cut by 4 bases, the J end by 6 bases, with 10 bases between. Germline V gives CDR1 SGHRS, CDR2 YFSETQ. CDR3 length: 12 residues. CDR3 in amino acids: CASSGFGDGYTF. The CDR3 nucleotides read TGCGCCAGCAGCGGATTTGGGGATGGCTACACCTTC.

The chain uses TRBV27 and TRBJ1-2; D not resolved. CDR3 length: 13 residues. The ends were cut back, 6 bases at V and 4 bases at J, with 12 bases in the middle. CDR1 is MNHEY and CDR2 is SMNVEV in the germline V gene (reference sequence). CDR3 sequence reads: CASRPGGVYGYTF. CDR3 sequence (DNA): TGTGCCAGCAGGCCGGGAGGAGTCTATGGCTACACCTTC.

This clonotype has more than one count but fewer than ten. The chain has TRBV7-9 and TRBJ1-2; D is unresolved. Trimming took off 1 base at V and 8 bases at J, with 8 bases between the two ends. Germline CDR1 is SEHNR and CDR2 is FQNEAQ (reference sequence). CDR3 length: 12 amino acids. DNA of the CDR3: TGTGCCAGCAGCTTAGTGACCCGGGGCTACACCTTC. Amino acids: CASSLVTRGYTF.